The rows below give T cell receptor beta chains drawn from one sample of a study of CD8 T cells in ankylosing spondylitis. TCRdb re-derived calls from the 5' RACE reads in MiXCR, one entry per CDR3 protein. The data show roughly 40,000 distinct CDR3 sequences, 8% to 13% seen once. The sample comprised blood, either unsorted or a sorted T cell fraction (not recorded which). Receptors originate from a male donor with ankylosing spondylitis or in good health (not recorded which). CDR3s include the opening cysteine and the closing phenylalanine or tryptophan. The order of the fields is J gene, D gene, clone size, V gene, CDR3 protein, CDR3 DNA. D genes are given only for firm matches. Clone size, where shown, is once, few, many, or a class for clones that have expanded.

>TRBJ1-6|NA|many|TRBV5-1
CASSLGGNRYNSPLHF
TGCGCCAGCAGCTTAGGGGGAAACCGTTATAATTCACCCCTCCACTTT
>TRBJ2-7|TRBD2|NA|TRBV18
CASSPLTQGGTEQYF
TGTGCCAGCTCACCACTCACTCAGGGAGGGACCGAGCAGTACTTC
>TRBJ1-4|TRBD1|NA|TRBV30
CAWRDRGFEKLFF
TGTGCCTGGCGGGACAGGGGTTTTGAAAAACTGTTTTTT
>TRBJ1-3|NA|many|TRBV3-1
CASSQDPAGSGNTIYF
TGTGCCAGCAGCCAAGACCCCGCCGGTTCTGGAAACACCATATATTTT
>TRBJ2-2|NA|many|TRBV3-1
CASSQRQNTGELFF
TGTGCCAGCAGCCAGAGACAGAACACCGGGGAGCTGTTTTTT
>TRBJ1-1|TRBD1|NA|TRBV29-1
CSVSQGANTEAFF
TGCAGCGTCAGTCAGGGGGCCAACACTGAAGCTTTCTTT
>TRBJ1-6|NA|NA|TRBV7-8
CASSPRQGGSPLHF
TGTGCCAGCAGCCCGCGGCAGGGTGGATCACCCCTCCACTTT
>TRBJ2-6|NA|many|TRBV11-2
CASSLAHSGANVLTF
TGTGCCAGCAGCTTAGCACACTCTGGGGCCAACGTCCTGACTTTC
>TRBJ1-6|TRBD1|few|TRBV7-2
CASSLTSGQETPLHF
TGTGCCAGCAGCTTAACCTCGGGACAGGAGACACCCCTCCACTTT
>TRBJ1-3|NA|NA|TRBV29-1
CSVEVGRGNTIYF
TGCAGCGTTGAAGTGGGGAGGGGAAACACCATATATTTT